These T cell receptor beta chains were read from a single sample in a study of T cell repertoires in cytomegalovirus infection. Each CDR3 protein is one row after TCRdb ran MiXCR on the reads. Found here are 65,000 to 90,000 distinct CDR3 sequences, around 3.4% of them singletons; the top ten hold approximately 4.6%. The sequencing sample was made of PBMCs. The origin of the receptors is a human donor in good health (CMV status not recorded). Some clones in this sample may be carry-over from other donors' samples. Both conserved end residues are part of each CDR3. The D gene is left open where the match is weak. Clone size reads once, few, many, or a class if the clone is expanded.

J,V,D,length,size,DNA,CDR3
TRBJ1-5,TRBV6-2/TRBV6-3,TRBD1,13,few,TGTGCCAGCAGAGGGACAGGGGGTCAGCCCCAGCATTTT,CASRGTGGQPQHF
TRBJ1-2,TRBV28,.,14,many,TGTGCCAGCAGTTTATTACAGGGATCCTATGGCTACACCTTC,CASSLLQGSYGYTF
TRBJ2-5,TRBV3-1,.,12,many,TGTGCCAGCAGCCACTCACAAGAGACCCAGTACTTC,CASSHSQETQYF
TRBJ1-5,TRBV28,.,14,many,TGTGCCAGCAGTTTACCCCTTCCAAATCAGCCCCAGCATTTT,CASSLPLPNQPQHF
TRBJ1-1,TRBV6-6,TRBD1,16,many,TGTGCCAGCAGTTACCGTCAACAGGGGATGAACACTGAAGCTTTCTTT,CASSYRQQGMNTEAFF
TRBJ2-7,TRBV27,.,13,many,TGTGCCAGCAGGTGGAGGGAGCCCTACGAGCAGTACTTC,CASRWREPYEQYF
TRBJ2-3,TRBV9,.,13,many,TGTGCCAGCAGCGGTAATAGCCCAGATACGCAGTATTTT,CASSGNSPDTQYF
TRBJ1-5,TRBV13,TRBD1,15,many,TGTGCCAGCAGCGCGGGAACAGGGGGAGGTCAGCCCCAGCATTTT,CASSAGTGGGQPQHF
TRBJ1-1,TRBV5-5,.,16,many,TGTGTCAGCAGCAAGGCCGGACAGAGCCTGAACACTGAAGCTTTCTTT,CVSSKAGQSLNTEAFF
TRBJ1-1,TRBV6-1,.,14,many,TGTGCCAGCAGCCCCCTCGTCAGAAACACTGAAGCTTTCTTT,CASSPLVRNTEAFF
TRBJ2-2,TRBV4-1,.,17,many,TGCGCCAGCAGCCATAACATGAGGGAGACCAACACCGGGGAGCTGTTTTTT,CASSHNMRETNTGELFF
TRBJ1-4,TRBV7-9,TRBD1,14,many,TGTGCCAGCAGCTCAAACCAGGGGGATGAAAAACTGTTTTTT,CASSSNQGDEKLFF
TRBJ1-1,TRBV12-3/TRBV12-4,TRBD1,15,many,TGTGCCAGCAGTTACCCCCAGGGGGGTAACACTGAAGCTTTCTTT,CASSYPQGGNTEAFF
TRBJ1-5,TRBV7-2,.,13,many,TGTGCCAGCAGCGCCAATCCAAATCAGCCCCAGCATTTT,CASSANPNQPQHF